The 18 T cell receptor beta chains reported below all come from one sample, sequenced in a study of T cell repertoires in cytomegalovirus infection. Using its own MiXCR run on the reads, TCRdb lists one record per CDR3 protein. This sample carries 630,000 or so distinct CDR3 sequences, approximately 24% of them seen once, and the ten largest clones take roughly 8%. Sequenced: CD8+ T cells from PBMCs. The receptors here all came from a human donor in good health (CMV status not recorded). Some clones in this sample may be carry-over from other donors' samples.

This clonotype came up once. Given a much more abundant clone one base away, this may be a read error. In DNA form, the CDR3 reads TGTGCCAGCAGCTTAGGAGCTTTCTGGGGTGAACGAGAGACCCAGTACTTC. Translated: CASSLGAFWGERETQYF. The gene calls are TRBV11-2 and TRBJ2-5; D not certain. With 1 base removed from V and 4 bases from J, the gap between germline ends came to 19 bases. CDR1 is SGHAT and CDR2 is FQNNGV in the germline V gene. This CDR3 contains 17 residues.

In its sample, this clonotype was seen many times. This rearrangement joins TRBV7-2 to TRBJ2-7; no firm D call. V was cut by 1 base and J by 1 base, with 8 bases left in between. From germline, CDR1 is SGHTA and CDR2 FQGNSA. The CDR3 is 14 residues long. CDR3 DNA sequence: TGTGCCAGCAGCTTAGGGGCAGTATCCTACGAGCAGTACTTC. Translated, it gives CASSLGAVSYEQYF.

This clonotype was detected ten times or more. This chain links TRBV7-6 with TRBJ2-1; TRBD1 aligns across 9 bases. The CDR3 length is 15 residues. Trimming at V came to 5 bases and at J to 7 bases, leaving 9 bases not matched to a gene. CDR1 is SGHVS and CDR2 is FNYEAQ in the germline V gene. The DNA for the CDR3 is TGTGCCAGCAGCGGGACAGGGACCCAGGCGAATGAGCAGTTCTTC. It translates to CASSGTGTQANEQFF.

The chain joins TRBV3-1 to TRBJ2-1, with TRBD1 as a possible D gene (5 bases). Looked up from germline, CDR1 is LGHDT and CDR2 is YNNKEL (reference sequence). Deletions cut 3 bases from V and 8 bases from J, with 11 bases between. The CDR3 sequence is 13 residues long. CDR3 sequence reads: CASSQGLGDEQFF. The CDR3 bases are TGTGCCAGCAGCCAGGGGCTCGGCGATGAGCAGTTCTTC.

The genes are TRBV2 and TRBJ2-3; the D gene is possibly TRBD2 (6 bases). The CDR3 spans 15 residues. CDR1 SNHLY and CDR2 FYNNEI come from the germline V gene. V lost 8 bases and J 0 bases, leaving 15 bases between the germline ends. As DNA, the CDR3 is TGTGCCAGCCCCCTCCGGGGGATTAGCACAGATACGCAGTATTTT. This encodes CASPLRGISTDTQYF.

This clonotype was detected a few times. The chain employs TRBV7-9 and TRBJ1-5; no reliable D call. This CDR3 contains 14 residues. The germline gives CDR1 SEHNR, CDR2 FQNEAQ (reference sequence). V lost 5 bases to trimming and J lost 6 bases, with 14 bases between them. CDR3 in DNA: TGTGCCAGCAGCAGCGGCGGATACGGTCAGCCCCAGCATTTT. Its translation: CASSSGGYGQPQHF.

In this sample, this clonotype turned up a few times. CDR3 nucleotides: TGTGCCAGCGTTAAGCTGGGGGATCGATACACCGGGGAGCTGTTTTTT. Translation: CASVKLGDRYTGELFF. The chain has TRBV2 and TRBJ2-2; TRBD1 or TRBD2 may be the D gene (5 bases each). The CDR3 length is 16 residues. The germline gives CDR1 SNHLY, CDR2 FYNNEI. V shed 8 bases and J shed 3 bases, with 19 bases lying between them.

The chain couples TRBV5-6 to TRBJ2-1, with TRBD2 matching 13 bases. The CDR3 consists of 18 residues. Trimming cost V 2 bases and J 1 base; bases outside gene matches: 6. The germline V gene encodes CDR1 SGHDT and CDR2 YYEEEE. In DNA form, the CDR3 reads TGTGCCAGCAGCTTACCCTGGACTAGCGGGGGTTCCTACAATGAGCAGTTCTTC. Translated: CASSLPWTSGGSYNEQFF.

This clonotype was recorded a few times. The chain couples TRBV6-2 or TRBV6-3 to TRBJ2-5; D not resolved. Germline CDR1 is MNHEY and CDR2 is SVGEGT. The CDR3 loop spans 17 amino acids. V was pared by 2 bases and J by 0 bases, with 16 bases between. The CDR3 DNA follows: TGTGCCAGCAGTTACGGCACCCTCGACACCTACCAAGAGACCCAGTACTTC. Amino acids: CASSYGTLDTYQETQYF.

This clonotype was counted between two and nine times. The DNA for the CDR3 is TGTGCCAGTAGTGCCTCTAGGGTCAGGGGGCAAGAGACCCAGTACTTC. Protein: CASSASRVRGQETQYF. V gene TRBV19 combines with J gene TRBJ2-5; 7 positions agree with TRBD1. The junction had 11 bases not matched to a gene; V was cut back by 5 bases and J by 2 bases. The CDR3 has 16 amino acids. CDR1 and CDR2 from the germline V gene are LNHDA and SQIVND (reference sequence). Full variable domain (missing parts from reference TRBV19 and TRBJ2-5): DGGITQSPKYLFRKEGQNVTLSCEQNLNHDAMYWYRQDPGQGLRLIYYSQIVNDFQKGDIAEGYSVSREKKESFPLTVTSAQKNPTAFYLCASSASRVRGQETQYFGPGTRLLVL.

The J gene is TRBJ2-7, the V gene TRBV9; 7 bases line up with TRBD1. Germline CDR1 reads SGDLS; CDR2 reads YYNGEE. This CDR3 has 14 amino acids. With V trimmed by 2 bases and J by 0 bases, 2 bases remained unmatched. DNA of the CDR3: TGTGCCAGCAGCGTTGGGGACAGCTCCTACGAGCAGTACGTC. Protein product: CASSVGDSSYEQYV.

The V call is TRBV20-1, the J call TRBJ2-7; tentatively, D is TRBD1 (7 bases). Trimming took off 3 bases at V and 4 bases at J, with 13 bases between the two ends. This CDR3 spans 13 amino acids. Germline CDR1 is DFQATT and CDR2 is SNEGSKA (reference sequence). The chain's CDR3 is CSASLQGGYEQYV. CDR3 coding DNA: TGCAGTGCTAGTCTGCAGGGGGGATACGAGCAGTACGTC.

Of note for this clonotype: Since a much larger clone is just one base distant, this may be a read error. The chain uses TRBV6-1 and TRBJ2-7; D gene uncertain. This CDR3 spans 15 amino acids. Trimming took off 1 base at V and 2 bases at J, with 12 bases between the two ends. Germline V gene lookup returns CDR1 MNHNS and CDR2 SASEGT. The CDR3 DNA is TGTGCCAGCAGTGAAGGGCACCAACGCCCCTACGAGCAGTACTTC. Translating it yields CASSEGHQRPYEQYF.

Only a few counts were recorded for this clonotype. CDR3 in amino acids: CASSEWNTEAFF. The CDR3, as DNA: TGTGCCAGCAGTGAATGGAACACTGAAGCTTTCTTT. This sequence joins TRBV2 and TRBJ1-1; D uncertain. Between the trimmed V and J ends, which lost 2 bases and 1 base, there was a span of 2 bases. This CDR3 has 12 residues. Germline V CDR1 and CDR2: SNHLY, FYNNEI.

The table lists this clonotype with many counts. This may be a read error, as it is one base from a much larger clone. The rearrangement uses TRBV11-1 and TRBJ2-3; 7 bases align to TRBD1. The CDR3 totals 15 residues. With 3 bases clipped from V and 0 bases from J, the junction kept 3 bases outside the gene matches. Germline CDR1 reads SGHAT; CDR2 reads FQDESV (reference sequence). The DNA of the CDR3 is TGTGCCAGCAGCTTCGAGGGGGCTAGCACAGATACGCAGTATTTT. Its translation: CASSFEGASTDTQYF. The full variable domain, with the rest looked up from reference TRBV11-1 and TRBJ2-3, is EAEVAQSPRYKITEKSQAVAFWCDPISGHATLYWYRQILGQGPELLVQFQDESVVDDSQLPKDRFSAERLKGVDSTLKIQPAELGDSAMYLCASSFEGASTDTQYFGPGTRLTVL.

The chain carries TRBV28 and TRBJ1-1; D is ambiguous. Deletions cut 8 bases from V and 0 bases from J, with 19 bases between. This CDR3 is built from 16 residues. In germline, CDR1 is MDHEN, CDR2 SYDVKM. The CDR3 spells CASHDPGLTMNTEAFF. The CDR3 DNA is TGTGCCAGCCATGACCCCGGACTAACTATGAACACTGAAGCTTTCTTT. Combining the CDR3 with reference TRBV28 and TRBJ1-1 gives the whole variable domain DVKVTQSSRYLVKRTGEKVFLECVQDMDHENMFWYRQDPGLGLRLIYFSYDVKMKEKGDIPEGYSVSREKKERFSLILESASTNQTSMYLCASHDPGLTMNTEAFFGQGTRLTVV.

J is TRBJ2-2 and V is TRBV7-2; D gene uncertain. V gave up 2 bases and J gave up 5 bases, with 9 bases separating them. CDR1 and CDR2 from the germline V gene are SGHTA and FQGNSA. CDR3 length: 14 amino acids. The CDR3: CASSLKLATGELFF. The CDR3 region has the DNA TGTGCCAGCAGCTTAAAACTGGCAACCGGGGAGCTGTTTTTT.

This CDR3 reads CASSENRGQETQYF. CDR3 nucleotide sequence: TGTGCCAGCAGTGAAAACAGGGGGCAAGAGACCCAGTACTTC. The chain links TRBV2 to TRBJ2-5; TRBD1 matches 8 bases. The CDR3 length is 14 residues. Losses at the gene ends were 2 bases for V and 2 bases for J; bases not matched to a gene: 1. Germline-derived CDR1 and CDR2 are SNHLY and FYNNEI.